The table lists the clone carrying this T cell receptor beta chain with many counts. CDR1 and CDR2 (germline): MNHEY, SVGAGI. There are 14 residues in the CDR3. V gave up 4 bases and J gave up 6 bases; unmatched junction bases: 2. This entry is derived from a study of T-cell reconstitution after alpha-beta-depleted transplantation in children. Unique molecular identifiers were incorporated during preparation of the TCRbeta library. MiXCR was run by TCRdb on the PCR reads, yielding one entry per CDR3 protein. The sample holds a few hundred thousand distinct CDR3 sequences; 9.7% are singletons and the top ten take around 5%.

The chain couples TRBV6-5 to TRBJ1-5; the match to TRBD1 covers 11 bases. This receptor was taken from a human donor who donated a stem cell graft to a child with SCID. Material: PBMCs from the stem cell graft donor, obtained from the stem cell graft. Written as DNA, the CDR3 is TGTGCCAGCAGTTGGACAGGGGGCTTTCAGCCCCAGCATTTT. This translates into CASSWTGGFQPQHF.